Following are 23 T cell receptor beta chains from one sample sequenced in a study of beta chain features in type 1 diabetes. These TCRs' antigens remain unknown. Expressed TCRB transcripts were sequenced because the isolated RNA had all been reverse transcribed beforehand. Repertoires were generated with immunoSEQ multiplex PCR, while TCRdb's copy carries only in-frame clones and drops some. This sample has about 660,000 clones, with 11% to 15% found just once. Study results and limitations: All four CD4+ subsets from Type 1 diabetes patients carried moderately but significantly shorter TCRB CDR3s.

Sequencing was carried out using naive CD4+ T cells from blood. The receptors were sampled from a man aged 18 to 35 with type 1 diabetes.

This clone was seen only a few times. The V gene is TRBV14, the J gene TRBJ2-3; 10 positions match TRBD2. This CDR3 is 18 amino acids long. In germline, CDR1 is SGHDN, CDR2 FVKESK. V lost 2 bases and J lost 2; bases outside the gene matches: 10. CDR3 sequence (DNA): TGTGCCAGCAGCCAATGGCTAGCGGGAGCCCTCGTCACAGATACGCAGTATTTT. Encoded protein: CASSQWLAGALVTDTQYF.

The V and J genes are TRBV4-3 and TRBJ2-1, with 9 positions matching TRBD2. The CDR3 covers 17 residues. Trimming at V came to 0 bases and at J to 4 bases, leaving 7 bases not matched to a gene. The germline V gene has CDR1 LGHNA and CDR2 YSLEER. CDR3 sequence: CASSQDGLANRYNEQFF. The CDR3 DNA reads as TGCGCCAGCAGCCAAGATGGACTAGCGAATCGTTACAATGAGCAGTTCTTC.

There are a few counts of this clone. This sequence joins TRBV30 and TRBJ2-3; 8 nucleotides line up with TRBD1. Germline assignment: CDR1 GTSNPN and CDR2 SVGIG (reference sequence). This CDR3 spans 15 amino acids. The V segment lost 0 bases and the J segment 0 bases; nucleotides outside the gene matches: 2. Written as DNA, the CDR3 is TGTGCCTGGAGTGTGTGGACAGGGAGCACAGATACGCAGTATTTT. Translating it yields CAWSVWTGSTDTQYF. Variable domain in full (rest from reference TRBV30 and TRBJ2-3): SQTIHQWPATLVQPVGSPLSLECTVEGTSNPNLYWYRQAAGRGLQLLFYSVGIGQISSEVPQNLSASRPQDRQFILSSKKLLLSDSGFYLCAWSVWTGSTDTQYFGPGTRLTVL.

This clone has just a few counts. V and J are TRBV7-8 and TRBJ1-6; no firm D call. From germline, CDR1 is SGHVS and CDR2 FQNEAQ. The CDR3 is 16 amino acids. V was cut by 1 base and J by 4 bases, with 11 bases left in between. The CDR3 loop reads CASSLGDGLYNSPLHF. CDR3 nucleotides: TGTGCCAGCAGCTTAGGGGATGGGTTGTATAATTCACCCCTCCACTTT.

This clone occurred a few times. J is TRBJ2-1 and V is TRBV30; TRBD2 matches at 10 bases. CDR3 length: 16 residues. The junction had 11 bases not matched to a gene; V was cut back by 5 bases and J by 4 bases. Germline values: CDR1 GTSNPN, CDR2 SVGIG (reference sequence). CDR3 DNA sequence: TGTGCCTGGGGCTATAGCGGGGGGTCTATGTACAATGAGCAGTTCTTC. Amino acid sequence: CAWGYSGGSMYNEQFF.

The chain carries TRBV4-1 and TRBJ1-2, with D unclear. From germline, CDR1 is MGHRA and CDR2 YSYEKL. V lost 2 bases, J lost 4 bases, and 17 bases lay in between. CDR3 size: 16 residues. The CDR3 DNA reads TGCGCCAGCAGCCAACATGGACCCTCATCGGGCTATGGCTACACCTTC. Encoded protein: CASSQHGPSSGYGYTF.

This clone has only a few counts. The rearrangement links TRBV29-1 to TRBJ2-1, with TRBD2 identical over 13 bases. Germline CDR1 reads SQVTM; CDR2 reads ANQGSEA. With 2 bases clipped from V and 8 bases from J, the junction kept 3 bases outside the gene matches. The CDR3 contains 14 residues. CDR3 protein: CSVERGTSGDEQFF. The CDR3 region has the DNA TGCAGCGTTGAAAGGGGGACTAGCGGGGATGAGCAGTTCTTC.

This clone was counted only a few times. The CDR3 DNA is TGTGCCAGCAGAGTAATCCAGGACAGTGAAGCTTTCTTT. It yields the protein CASRVIQDSEAFF. The rearrangement joins TRBV6-1 to TRBJ1-1; possibly TRBD1 for D (6 bases). Trimming took 6 bases from V and 7 from J, leaving 15 bases between them. Germline-derived CDR1 and CDR2 are MNHNS and SASEGT. The CDR3 is made up of 13 amino acids.

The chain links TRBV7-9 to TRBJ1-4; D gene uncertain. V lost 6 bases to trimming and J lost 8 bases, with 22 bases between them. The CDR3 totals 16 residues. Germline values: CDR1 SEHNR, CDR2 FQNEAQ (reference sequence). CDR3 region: CASRRGPLGSEEKLFF. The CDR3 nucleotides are TGTGCCAGCAGAAGAGGCCCATTAGGATCTGAGGAAAAACTGTTTTTT.

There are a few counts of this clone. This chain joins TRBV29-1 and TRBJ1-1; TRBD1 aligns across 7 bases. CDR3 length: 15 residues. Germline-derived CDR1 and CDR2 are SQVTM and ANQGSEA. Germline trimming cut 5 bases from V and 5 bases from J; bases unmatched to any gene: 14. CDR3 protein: CSVQYRGAEGTEAFF. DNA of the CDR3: TGCAGCGTTCAATACAGGGGAGCAGAGGGGACTGAAGCTTTCTTT.

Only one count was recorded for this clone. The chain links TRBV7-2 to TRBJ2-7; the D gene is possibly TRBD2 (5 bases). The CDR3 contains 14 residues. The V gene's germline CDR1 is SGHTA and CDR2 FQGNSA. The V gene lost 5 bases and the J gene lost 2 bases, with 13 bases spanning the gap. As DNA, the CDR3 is TGTGCCAGCAGCCTCCTGAGCGGACCCTACGAGCAGTACTTC. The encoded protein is CASSLLSGPYEQYF.

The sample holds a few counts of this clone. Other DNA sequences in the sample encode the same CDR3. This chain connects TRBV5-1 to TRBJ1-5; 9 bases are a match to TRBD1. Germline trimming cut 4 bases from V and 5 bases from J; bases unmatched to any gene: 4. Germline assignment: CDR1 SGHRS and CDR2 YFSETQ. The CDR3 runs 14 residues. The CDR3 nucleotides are TGCGCCAGCAGCCCGGACAGGGGTGATCAGCCCCAGCATTTT. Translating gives CASSPDRGDQPQHF.

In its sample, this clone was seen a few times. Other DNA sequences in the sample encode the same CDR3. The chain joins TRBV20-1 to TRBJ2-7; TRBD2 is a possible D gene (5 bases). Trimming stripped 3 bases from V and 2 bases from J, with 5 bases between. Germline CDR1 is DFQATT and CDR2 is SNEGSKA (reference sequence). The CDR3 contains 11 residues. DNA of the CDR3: TGCAGTGCTAGCGGGACCTACGAGCAGTACTTC. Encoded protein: CSASGTYEQYF.

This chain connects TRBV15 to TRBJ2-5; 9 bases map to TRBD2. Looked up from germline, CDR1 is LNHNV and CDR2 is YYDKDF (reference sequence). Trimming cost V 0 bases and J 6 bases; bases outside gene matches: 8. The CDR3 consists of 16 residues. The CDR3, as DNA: TGTGCCACCAGCAGAGACATCGGCGGGGGGGAAAAGACCCAGTACTTC. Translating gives CATSRDIGGGEKTQYF.

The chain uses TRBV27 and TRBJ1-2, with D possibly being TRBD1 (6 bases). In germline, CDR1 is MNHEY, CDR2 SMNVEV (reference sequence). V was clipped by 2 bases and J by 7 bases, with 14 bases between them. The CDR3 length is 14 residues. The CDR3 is CASSLNQGTRGYTF. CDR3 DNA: TGTGCCAGCAGTTTAAACCAGGGGACCCGTGGCTACACCTTC.

The CDR3 region is CASSESLYGYTF. The CDR3 bases are TGTGCCAGCAGTGAATCCCTCTATGGCTACACCTTC. J is TRBJ1-2 and V is TRBV2, with D uncertain. This CDR3 spans 12 amino acids. Per the germline V gene, CDR1 is SNHLY and CDR2 is FYNNEI. V lost 2 bases and J 4 bases, leaving 5 bases between the germline ends.

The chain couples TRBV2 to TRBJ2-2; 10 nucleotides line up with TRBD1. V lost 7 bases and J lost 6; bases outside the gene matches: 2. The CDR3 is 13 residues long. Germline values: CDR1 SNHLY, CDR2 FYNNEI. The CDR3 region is CASTGQGAGELFF. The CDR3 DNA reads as TGTGCCAGCACCGGACAGGGGGCCGGGGAGCTGTTTTTT.

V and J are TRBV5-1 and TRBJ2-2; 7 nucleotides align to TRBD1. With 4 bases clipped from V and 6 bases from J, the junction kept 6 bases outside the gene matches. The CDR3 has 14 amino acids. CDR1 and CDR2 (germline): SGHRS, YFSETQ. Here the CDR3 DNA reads TGCGCCAGCAGCCCAACAGGGGTGGCCGGGGAGCTGTTTTTT. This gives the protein CASSPTGVAGELFF.

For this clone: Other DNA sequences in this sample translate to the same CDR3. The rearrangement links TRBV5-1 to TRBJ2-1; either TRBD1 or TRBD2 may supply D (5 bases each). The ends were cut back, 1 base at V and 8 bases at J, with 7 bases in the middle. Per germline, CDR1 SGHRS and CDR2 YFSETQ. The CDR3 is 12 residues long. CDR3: CASSLRGDEQFF. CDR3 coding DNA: TGCGCCAGCAGCTTGAGAGGGGATGAGCAGTTCTTC.

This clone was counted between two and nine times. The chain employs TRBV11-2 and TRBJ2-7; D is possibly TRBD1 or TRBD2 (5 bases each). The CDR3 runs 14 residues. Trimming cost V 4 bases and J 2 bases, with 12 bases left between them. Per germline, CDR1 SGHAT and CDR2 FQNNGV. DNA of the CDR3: TGTGCCAGCAGCTCCCACGGGGCGCCCTACGAGCAGTACTTC. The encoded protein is CASSSHGAPYEQYF.

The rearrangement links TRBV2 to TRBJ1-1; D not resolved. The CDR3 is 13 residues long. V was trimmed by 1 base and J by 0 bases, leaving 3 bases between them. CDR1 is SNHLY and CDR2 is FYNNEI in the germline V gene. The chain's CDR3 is CASSEVLNTEAFF. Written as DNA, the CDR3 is TGTGCCAGCAGTGAAGTCTTGAACACTGAAGCTTTCTTT. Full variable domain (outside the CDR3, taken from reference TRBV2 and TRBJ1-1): EPEVTQTPSHQVTQMGQEVILRCVPISNHLYFYWYRQILGQKVEFLVSFYNNEISEKSEIFDDQFSVERPDGSNFTLKIRSTKLEDSAMYFCASSEVLNTEAFFGQGTRLTVV.

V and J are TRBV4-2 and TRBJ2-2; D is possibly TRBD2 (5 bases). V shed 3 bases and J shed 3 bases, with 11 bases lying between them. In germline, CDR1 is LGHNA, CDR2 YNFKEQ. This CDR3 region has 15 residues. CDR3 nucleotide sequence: TGTGCCAGCAGCCAGAGGGCGAGGGACACCGGGGAGCTGTTTTTT. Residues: CASSQRARDTGELFF.

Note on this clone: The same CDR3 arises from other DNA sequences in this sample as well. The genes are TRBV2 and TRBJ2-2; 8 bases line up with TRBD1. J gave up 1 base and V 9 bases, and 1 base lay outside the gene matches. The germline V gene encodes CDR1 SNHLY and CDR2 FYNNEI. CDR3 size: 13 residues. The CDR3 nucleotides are TGTGCCAGTGGACAGGGGAACACCGGGGAGCTGTTTTTT. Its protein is CASGQGNTGELFF.